This TCR beta chain derives from a study of CD4 T cells in relation to SARS-CoV-2 and coronaviruses. Unexposed donor CD4+ T cells date from about 2011-2018, before the COVID-19 pandemic. Isolation of CD4+ T cells took place after around 11 days in culture. Some clones are missing from TCRdb's copy, which holds only in-frame ones; the method was immunoSEQ multiplex PCR. Among roughly 29,000 clones listed, roughly four fifths were seen once. The CDR3 runs to 14 residues. V shed 5 bases and J shed 0 bases, with 5 bases lying between them. Germline V gives CDR1 LNHDA, CDR2 SQIVND (reference sequence). Worth noting for this clone: Its matching antigen is unknown.

Specimen: CD4+ T cells from PBMCs, cultured in vitro. The gene calls are TRBV19 and TRBJ2-6; D uncertain. This receptor was obtained from a human donor in good health. The CDR3 sequence is CASSESSGANVLTF. The DNA for the CDR3 is TGTGCCAGTAGTGAGAGCTCTGGGGCCAACGTCCTGACTTTC.